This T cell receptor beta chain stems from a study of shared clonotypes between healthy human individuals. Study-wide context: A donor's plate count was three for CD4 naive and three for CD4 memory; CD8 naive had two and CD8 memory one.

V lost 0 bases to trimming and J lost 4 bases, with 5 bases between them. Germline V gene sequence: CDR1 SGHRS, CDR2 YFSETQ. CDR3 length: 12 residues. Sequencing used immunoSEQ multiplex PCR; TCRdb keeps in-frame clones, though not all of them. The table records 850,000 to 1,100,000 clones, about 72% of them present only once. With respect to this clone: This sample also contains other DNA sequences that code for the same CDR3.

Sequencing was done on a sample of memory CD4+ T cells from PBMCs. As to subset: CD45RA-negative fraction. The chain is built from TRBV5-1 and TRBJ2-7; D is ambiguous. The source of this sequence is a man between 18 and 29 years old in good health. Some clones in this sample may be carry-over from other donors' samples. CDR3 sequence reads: CASSLEGYEQYF. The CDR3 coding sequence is TGCGCCAGCAGCTTGGAAGGGTACGAGCAGTACTTC.